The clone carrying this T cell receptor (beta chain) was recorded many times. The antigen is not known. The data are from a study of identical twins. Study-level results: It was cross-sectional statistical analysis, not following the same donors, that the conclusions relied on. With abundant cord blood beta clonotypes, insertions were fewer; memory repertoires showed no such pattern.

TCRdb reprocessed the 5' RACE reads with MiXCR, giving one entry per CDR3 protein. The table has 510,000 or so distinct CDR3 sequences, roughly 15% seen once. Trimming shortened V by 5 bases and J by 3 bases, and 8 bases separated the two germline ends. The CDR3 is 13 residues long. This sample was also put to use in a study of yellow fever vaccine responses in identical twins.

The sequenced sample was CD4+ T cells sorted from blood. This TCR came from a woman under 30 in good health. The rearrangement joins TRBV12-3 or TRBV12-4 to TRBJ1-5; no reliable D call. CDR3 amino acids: CASSPGNNQPQHF. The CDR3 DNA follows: TGTGCCAGCAGTCCTGGGAACAATCAGCCCCAGCATTTT.